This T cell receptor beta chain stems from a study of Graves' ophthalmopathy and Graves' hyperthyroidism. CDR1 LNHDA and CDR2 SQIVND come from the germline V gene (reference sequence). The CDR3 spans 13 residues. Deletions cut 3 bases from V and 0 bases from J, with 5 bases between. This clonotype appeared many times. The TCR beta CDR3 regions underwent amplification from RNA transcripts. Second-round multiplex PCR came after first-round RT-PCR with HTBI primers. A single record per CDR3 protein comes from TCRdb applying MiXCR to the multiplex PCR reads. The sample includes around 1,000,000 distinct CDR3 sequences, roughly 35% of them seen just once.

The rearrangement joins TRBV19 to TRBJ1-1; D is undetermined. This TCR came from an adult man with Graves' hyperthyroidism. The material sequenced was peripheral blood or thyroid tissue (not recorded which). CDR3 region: CASSIAVNTEAFF. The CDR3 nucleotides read TGTGCCAGTAGTATTGCGGTGAACACTGAAGCTTTCTTT.